A selection of T cell receptor beta chains follows, all from one sample in a study of cytomegalovirus exposure and HLA in healthy donors. TCRdb keeps only in-frame clones here, not all; method: immunoSEQ multiplex PCR. The data show 110,000 to 150,000 clones, 60% to 85% seen once. Sequenced: PBMCs. These receptor sequences come from a male donor in good health and CMV-seronegative. Both conserved end residues are part of each CDR3. The D gene is left open where the match is weak. Size tells how often a clone was seen (once, few, many) or the class of an expanded clone, and some rows leave it out.

CDR3 DNA | CDR3 protein | clone size | D gene | J gene | V gene
TGTGCCATCGGGCAGGGAACGGAAAATGGCTACACCTTC | CAIGQGTENGYTF | . | . | TRBJ1-2 | TRBV10-3
TGTGCCACCGGACTAGCCTCCAGCACAGATACGCAGTATTTT | CATGLASSTDTQYF | . | TRBD2 | TRBJ2-3 | TRBV25-1
TGTGCCAGCAGCTTAAGGTGGGACAGAGCCTACGAGCAGTACTTC | CASSLRWDRAYEQYF | . | TRBD1 | TRBJ2-7 | TRBV7-6
TGCGCCAGCAGCTTGGTAGGACAGGGAGGCGAGCAGTACTTC | CASSLVGQGGEQYF | . | TRBD1 | TRBJ2-7 | TRBV5-1
TGTGCCACCCTCCCCCCGGGAGTAGGGTACGAGCAGTACTTC | CATLPPGVGYEQYF | . | . | TRBJ2-7 | TRBV25-1
TGTGCTAGTGGTTTCCCCGAGTTTAGCACTGAAGCTTTCTTT | CASGFPEFSTEAFF | . | . | TRBJ1-1 | TRBV12-5
TGTGCCAGCAGCTCCTCGGGTTACATTCAGTACTTC | CASSSSGYIQYF | . | . | TRBJ2-4 | TRBV5-6
TGCGCCAGCAGCCAATCTCCGGGACAGCTGAACTACGAGCAGTACTTC | CASSQSPGQLNYEQYF | . | TRBD1 | TRBJ2-7 | TRBV4-1
TGTGCCAGCAGTTCCGGGACAGGGTGGACTGAAGCTTTCTTT | CASSSGTGWTEAFF | . | TRBD1 | TRBJ1-1 | TRBV27
TGCAGCGTTGTCTATACCGGGACAGGGAGATCAGATACGCAGTATTTT | CSVVYTGTGRSDTQYF | . | TRBD1 | TRBJ2-3 | TRBV29-1
TGTGCCAGCAGCCAAGAAATACATACAGGTCACACCTTC | CASSQEIHTGHTF | . | . | TRBJ1-2 | TRBV4-2
TGTGCCAGCCAGGGGGCTAACTATGGCTACACCTTC | CASQGANYGYTF | . | TRBD1 | TRBJ1-2 | TRBV9
TGCGCCAGCAGCCCTCAGGGGGACAAGGAGACCCAGTACTTC | CASSPQGDKETQYF | . | TRBD1 | TRBJ2-5 | TRBV4-1
TGCGCCAGCGGCGGTGGCACCGAGGAGCTGTTTTTT | CASGGGTEELFF | . | . | TRBJ2-2 | TRBV5-1
TGTGCCAGCAGTGACTCGACGACAACCGATGAGCAGTTCTTC | CASSDSTTTDEQFF | few | . | TRBJ2-1 | TRBV6-4
TGTGCCAGTAGTCAAGACAGGGGGGGACTAGCGGGAGTAGGGCAGTTCTTC | CASSQDRGGLAGVGQFF | . | TRBD2 | TRBJ2-1 | TRBV19
TGCGCCAGCAGCTACGAGTACGAGCAGTACTTC | CASSYEYEQYF | . | . | TRBJ2-7 | TRBV5-1
TGCGCTTCGTTTGCGGCTACACACAATGAGCAGTTCTTC | CASFAATHNEQFF | . | . | TRBJ2-1 | TRBV4-1
TGTGCCTGCAGTTACCAAGGGACAGGGGTCCCCTATGGCTACACCTTC | CACSYQGTGVPYGYTF | . | TRBD1 | TRBJ1-2 | TRBV6-5
TGTGCCAGCAGTTTATCCCTAGCGGGAGCGTACGAGCAGTACTTC | CASSLSLAGAYEQYF | few | TRBD2 | TRBJ2-7 | TRBV27
TGCAGCGGCAACACGAAGACAGGTCAAGAGACCCAGTACTTC | CSGNTKTGQETQYF | . | . | TRBJ2-5 | TRBV29-1
TGTGCCAGCAGCGCCCAGACTAGCCTCACAGATACGCAGTATTTT | CASSAQTSLTDTQYF | . | TRBD2 | TRBJ2-3 | TRBV7-9
TGTGCCAGCAGCGTAGGAGGGCTCAGCGGTGACGAGCAGTACTTC | CASSVGGLSGDEQYF | once | . | TRBJ2-7 | TRBV9
TGTGCCAGCAGCAAAGCAAATGGCCCGATCTATGGCTACACCTTC | CASSKANGPIYGYTF | . | . | TRBJ1-2 | TRBV21-1
TGCGCCAGCAGCTTGGACGGCGGAAGGGGTTACGAGCAGTACTTC | CASSLDGGRGYEQYF | . | . | TRBJ2-7 | TRBV5-1
TGTGCCAGCAGCCAAGATCTGAGGGGACTAACAATAAACATTCAGTACTTC | CASSQDLRGLTINIQYF | . | TRBD2 | TRBJ2-4 | TRBV4-2
TGTGCCAGCAGCCCGGAGGGCCTTCGGGGCACGCAGTATTTT | CASSPEGLRGTQYF | . | . | TRBJ2-3 | TRBV7-2
TGTGCCTGGAGGGGGGGACGAGGAACTTCACCCCTCCACTTT | CAWRGGRGTSPLHF | . | . | TRBJ1-6 | TRBV30
TGTGCCAGCAGGCCATTTACCGCGGGCGAGCAGTACTTC | CASRPFTAGEQYF | once | . | TRBJ2-7 | TRBV7-9
TGTGCCAGCAGCCCGAGACTAGCGGGGGTCACAGATACGCAGTATTTT | CASSPRLAGVTDTQYF | . | TRBD2 | TRBJ2-3 | TRBV7-2
TGTGCCAGCAGCCCTTACGACAGACCATACGAGCAGTACTTC | CASSPYDRPYEQYF | . | . | TRBJ2-7 | TRBV11-3
TGTGCCTGGAGTGCCCTAGCGGGAAGGTACGAGCAGTACTTC | CAWSALAGRYEQYF | . | TRBD2 | TRBJ2-7 | TRBV30
TGTCCCAGCAGCAGTGGACTAAGCTCCTACAATGAGCAGTTCTTC | CPSSSGLSSYNEQFF | . | . | TRBJ2-1 | TRBV5-4
TGTGCCAGCAGTTTATTTCCGGGACAGGGAGCAAACTATGGCTACACCTTC | CASSLFPGQGANYGYTF | . | TRBD1 | TRBJ1-2 | TRBV27
TGCGCCAGCAGCTTGGTTCCAGGGCTCATCGGGGAGCTGTTTTTT | CASSLVPGLIGELFF | once | . | TRBJ2-2 | TRBV5-1